Presented here are 5 T cell receptor beta chains from one specimen sequenced in a study of T-cell reconstitution after alpha-beta-depleted transplantation in children. Unique molecular identifiers were built into the TCRbeta library. One entry per CDR3 protein results from TCRdb running MiXCR on the PCR reads. The sample carries approximately 93,000 distinct CDR3 sequences, 7% to 9% recorded once. The material sequenced was PBMCs from the stem cell graft donor, taken from the stem cell graft. The source is a human donor who donated a stem cell graft to a child with congenital amegakaryocytic thrombocytopenia.

This clonotype appeared many times. This sequence joins TRBV5-1 and TRBJ1-4; the match to TRBD1 covers 7 bases. The CDR3 has 17 residues. Trimming at V came to 0 bases and at J to 2 bases, leaving 7 bases not matched to a gene. The germline V gene has CDR1 SGHRS and CDR2 YFSETQ. This chain's CDR3 is CASSLGQGMSTNEKLFF. The CDR3 nucleotides are TGCGCCAGCAGCTTGGGACAGGGCATGTCCACTAATGAAAAACTGTTTTTT.

This clonotype appeared many times. The gene calls are TRBV20-1 and TRBJ2-2; D is perhaps TRBD1 (6 bases). The CDR3 covers 16 residues. V lost 6 bases to trimming and J lost 2 bases, with 19 bases between them. Per germline, CDR1 DFQATT and CDR2 SNEGSKA (reference sequence). The CDR3 region is CSAPDTGSLNTGELFF. The CDR3 coding sequence is TGCAGTGCGCCCGATACAGGGTCACTAAACACCGGGGAGCTGTTTTTT.

This clonotype has a count of ten or more. The V gene is TRBV29-1, the J gene TRBJ2-5, with TRBD2 identical over 12 bases. In germline, CDR1 is SQVTM, CDR2 ANQGSEA. The CDR3 loop spans 14 amino acids. Losses at the gene ends were 5 bases for V and 0 bases for J; bases not matched to a gene: 1. This chain's CDR3 is CSVTSGGYQETQYF. The DNA for the CDR3 is TGCAGCGTTACTAGCGGGGGGTACCAAGAGACCCAGTACTTC.

The V call is TRBV20-1, the J call TRBJ2-3; D ambiguous. The CDR3 consists of 13 residues. The V gene lost 0 bases and the J gene lost 12 bases, with 16 bases spanning the gap. Looked up from germline, CDR1 is DFQATT and CDR2 is SNEGSKA (reference sequence). DNA of the CDR3: TGCAGTGCTAGAGATGCCGAGCTCTTGAGTCAGTATTTT. It yields the protein CSARDAELLSQYF.

This clonotype appeared many times. The gene calls are TRBV3-1 and TRBJ2-2, with TRBD1 identical over 11 bases. Trimming took 10 bases from V and 0 from J; bases not matched to a gene: 4. Germline values: CDR1 LGHDT, CDR2 YNNKEL (reference sequence). The CDR3 contains 15 residues. The CDR3 DNA follows: TGTGCCATAGGACAGGGGGCCGCGAACACCGGGGAGCTGTTTTTT. This codes for CAIGQGAANTGELFF.